Described below is a single T cell receptor beta chain sequence and its context. Libraries were prepared by immunoSEQ multiplex PCR; TCRdb keeps only in-frame clonotypes and omits some of them. The sample has just over 150,000 clones; about 93% are singletons. The CDR3 is 14 residues long. Trimming took off 0 bases at V and 1 base at J, with 6 bases between the two ends. The germline V gene has CDR1 LGHDT and CDR2 YNNKEL (reference sequence). The sample belongs to a study of control samples from healthy donors and cancer patients. The chain carries TRBV3-1 (or the pseudogene TRBV3-2) and TRBJ1-1; D is unclear. The clonotype was recovered from a man aged 50-60 years in good health. Sequenced sample: blood. The CDR3 loop is CASSQDTRNTEAFF. DNA for the CDR3: TGTGCCAGCAGCCAAGATACCCGGAACACTGAAGCTTTCTTT.